This TCR beta chain was obtained from a study of CD8 T cells in Susac syndrome. Sequencing of TCR beta was carried out in blood CD8+ and CD4+ T cells. The patients serving as multiple sclerosis controls were treatment-naive. They had stable or active relapsing-remitting disease and fulfilled revised McDonald criteria. CD8+ and CD4+ T cells were negatively isolated; TEMRA cells were FACS-enriched. RNA in amounts of roughly 0.5 to 1 ug was reverse transcribed with random hexamers. Across 54 Vbeta and 13 Jbeta, immunoSEQ multiplex PCR amplified TCR beta CDR3. TCRdb recomputed calls from the immunoSEQ multiplex PCR reads with MiXCR, one row per CDR3 protein. Of approximately 110,000 distinct CDR3 sequences in the sample, more than 80% were seen once. Germline V gives CDR1 SGHDT, CDR2 YYEEEE. V trimming: 5 bases; J trimming: 5 bases; junction bases outside the gene matches: 8. The CDR3 is made up of 15 amino acids.

This clonotype was recorded a few times. This clonotype was obtained from a human donor with multiple sclerosis. The sample comprised CD8+ T cells from PBMCs. The gene calls are TRBV5-6 and TRBJ2-3, with 10 nucleotides matching TRBD2. The CDR3 region has the DNA TGTGCCAGCAGGAAGAGCGGGAGGGCCGAAGATACGCAGTATTTT. Translating gives CASRKSGRAEDTQYF.